Shown below are 23 T cell receptor beta chains from a single sample sequenced in a study of blood T cell repertoires in COVID-19. The repertoire was sequenced with immunoSEQ multiplex PCR; TCRdb's copy has only in-frame clones and lacks some. The data contain around 250,000 clones, about 86% of them singletons. Sequencing was performed on peripheral blood. These receptors all stem from an elderly man with acute or convalescent COVID-19.

This clone was detected only once. The chain's CDR3 is CASRPGGLAGDGGELFF. The CDR3 DNA reads TGTGCCAGCAGACCCGGGGGACTAGCGGGAGACGGCGGGGAGCTGTTTTTT. The genes are TRBV28 and TRBJ2-2, with TRBD2 matching over 14 bases. Trimming removed 6 bases from V and 7 bases from J; junction bases left unmatched: 10. Germline V gene sequence: CDR1 MDHEN, CDR2 SYDVKM. This CDR3 contains 17 residues.

This rearrangement joins TRBV7-6 to TRBJ2-7; 9 bases line up with TRBD1. Trimming cost V 0 bases and J 1 base; bases outside gene matches: 7. CDR1 SGHVS and CDR2 FNYEAQ come from the germline V gene. This CDR3 is 17 amino acids long. The CDR3 DNA is TGTGCCAGCAGCTTAGCGCGTTCCGGGACAGGGTCCTACGAGCAGTACTTC. Translating gives CASSLARSGTGSYEQYF. Drawing the rest from reference TRBV7-6 and TRBJ2-7, the complete variable domain is GAGVSQSPRYKVTKRGQDVALRCDPISGHVSLYWYRQALGQGPEFLTYFNYEAQQDKSGLPNDRFSAERPEGSISTLTIQRTEQRDSAMYRCASSLARSGTGSYEQYFGPGTRLTVT.

The chain has TRBV18 and TRBJ2-1; the match to TRBD2 covers 12 bases. The junction had 8 bases not matched to a gene; V was cut back by 3 bases and J by 5 bases. The germline V gene encodes CDR1 KGHSH and CDR2 LQKENI. CDR3 length: 17 residues. CDR3 DNA: TGTGCCAGCTCACCCGGACTAACTAGCGGGGGGCACAATGAGCAGTTCTTC. Residues: CASSPGLTSGGHNEQFF.

This clone was recorded a few times. The chain is built from TRBV29-1 and TRBJ1-3; tentatively, D is TRBD1 (6 bases). The germline V gene has CDR1 SQVTM and CDR2 ANQGSEA. This CDR3 comprises 14 residues. The V end lost 8 bases, the J end lost 0 bases, and 14 bases lay between the germline ends. DNA for the CDR3: TGCAGCACTGATGGGGGGGCCTCTGGAAACACCATATATTTT. Amino acids: CSTDGGASGNTIYF.

The J gene is TRBJ1-2, the V gene TRBV5-1; TRBD1 aligns across 8 bases. With V trimmed by 0 bases and J by 7 bases, 11 bases remained unmatched. The germline V gene has CDR1 SGHRS and CDR2 YFSETQ. The CDR3 is made up of 16 amino acids. The CDR3 spells CASSLEGTGGSGGYTF. The CDR3 nucleotides read TGCGCCAGCAGCTTGGAGGGAACAGGGGGATCCGGTGGCTACACCTTC.

The chain combines TRBV6-1 with TRBJ1-5, with D possibly TRBD1 on 6 matching bases. Trimming stripped 1 base from V and 2 bases from J, with 12 bases between. Germline V CDR1 and CDR2: MNHNS, SASEGT. The CDR3 is 16 amino acids. The CDR3 coding sequence is TGTGCCAGCAGTGAAGAGGGGGGGTTCGGCAATCAGCCCCAGCATTTT. Translated: CASSEEGGFGNQPQHF.

This rearrangement joins TRBV19 to TRBJ1-1; D perhaps matches TRBD1 (5 bases). With 4 bases removed from V and 0 bases from J, the gap between germline ends came to 12 bases. Per the germline V gene, CDR1 is LNHDA and CDR2 is SQIVND (reference sequence). The CDR3 length is 15 residues. In nucleotides, the CDR3 is TGTGCCAGTAGTAAGGGAGGGACTCTGAACACTGAAGCTTTCTTT. Amino acid sequence: CASSKGGTLNTEAFF.

V and J are TRBV5-1 and TRBJ1-6; tentatively, D is TRBD1 (6 bases). CDR1 SGHRS and CDR2 YFSETQ come from the germline V gene. This CDR3 region has 15 residues. Trimming shortened V by 0 bases and J by 10 bases, and 14 bases separated the two germline ends. CDR3 residues: CASSLESGVRSPLHF. The CDR3 DNA reads TGCGCCAGCAGCTTGGAGTCAGGGGTCCGGTCACCCCTCCACTTT.

This clone showed up just a few times. The rearrangement links TRBV5-1 to TRBJ1-2; 9 positions agree with TRBD1. The germline V gene encodes CDR1 SGHRS and CDR2 YFSETQ. The CDR3 is 14 amino acids. The J segment lost 1 base and the V segment lost 4 bases, leaving 2 bases of the junction unmatched. The CDR3 DNA sequence: TGCGCCAGCAGCGGGGGACAGGGTAACTATGGCTACACCTTC. As protein: CASSGGQGNYGYTF. Full variable domain (outside the CDR3, taken from reference TRBV5-1 and TRBJ1-2): KAGVTQTPRYLIKTRGQQVTLSCSPISGHRSVSWYQQTPGQGLQFLFEYFSETQRNKGNFPGRFSGRQFSNSRSEMNVSTLELGDSALYLCASSGGQGNYGYTFGSGTRLTVV.

The chain is built from TRBV6-5 and TRBJ2-1; 7 bases align to TRBD1. Germline values: CDR1 MNHEY, CDR2 SVGAGI. V shed 7 bases, J shed 2 bases, and the junction held 8 bases outside the gene matches. CDR3 length equals 15 residues. CDR3 region: CASKSTGTAYNEQFF. CDR3 coding DNA: TGTGCCAGCAAGAGCACCGGGACAGCCTACAATGAGCAGTTCTTC.

J is TRBJ1-5 and V is TRBV19, with 8 bases identical to TRBD1. J lost 5 bases, V lost 3 bases, and 6 bases had no gene match. The CDR3 runs to 15 residues. Germline CDR1 reads LNHDA; CDR2 reads SQIVND (reference sequence). CDR3 DNA: TGTGCCAGTAGTATTGGTGACAGGGGATATCAGCCCCAGCATTTT. It encodes CASSIGDRGYQPQHF.

This chain uses TRBV4-1 with TRBJ2-1; D not resolved. Trimming removed 4 bases at V and 0 bases at J, with 7 bases between. The germline V gene encodes CDR1 MGHRA and CDR2 YSYEKL. The CDR3 length is 14 residues. CDR3 nucleotides: TGCGCCAGCAGCCCCACAGTCTCCTACAATGAGCAGTTCTTC. This gives the protein CASSPTVSYNEQFF.

The V and J genes are TRBV19 and TRBJ1-1, with D maybe TRBD1 (5 bases). V lost 10 bases to trimming and J lost 0 bases, with 18 bases between them. Germline V gives CDR1 LNHDA, CDR2 SQIVND (reference sequence). The CDR3 has 15 residues. CDR3: CATTRPGGVNTEAFF. The CDR3, as DNA: TGTGCCACCACTCGCCCGGGGGGGGTGAACACTGAAGCTTTCTTT.

The J gene is TRBJ2-1, the V gene TRBV5-1; 13 bases are shared with TRBD2. Germline V gene sequence: CDR1 SGHRS, CDR2 YFSETQ. V was pared by 0 bases and J by 6 bases, with 15 bases of the junction left unmatched. The CDR3 is 20 residues long. This CDR3 reads CASSLVGGLAGTYAGNEQFF. DNA of the CDR3: TGCGCCAGCAGCTTGGTGGGGGGACTAGCGGGAACCTACGCGGGCAATGAGCAGTTCTTC.

V is TRBV28 and J is TRBJ2-5; possible D gene TRBD1, 6 bases. The CDR3 is 15 amino acids. Germline CDR1 and CDR2: MDHEN and SYDVKM. V was clipped by 5 bases and J by 1 base, with 14 bases between them. The CDR3 region has the DNA TGTGCCAGCAGTCCCTCAGGGGCCGTCCAAGAGACCCAGTACTTC. Its translation is CASSPSGAVQETQYF.

The chain links TRBV7-3 to TRBJ2-5; 7 bases fit TRBD2. The CDR3 sequence is 16 residues long. Losses at the gene ends were 1 base for V and 4 bases for J; bases not matched to a gene: 9. Germline V gene lookup returns CDR1 SGHTA and CDR2 FQGTGA. The CDR3 DNA is TGTGCCAGCAGCTTAAAGGGCGGGAGTGATTCAGAGACCCAGTACTTC. Translation: CASSLKGGSDSETQYF.

The chain is built from TRBV6-1 and TRBJ2-5, with 7 bases that match TRBD1. CDR1 and CDR2 (germline): MNHNS, SASEGT. The J segment lost 7 bases and the V segment lost 4 bases, leaving 18 bases of the junction unmatched. The CDR3 is 17 amino acids. The CDR3, as DNA: TGTGCCAGCAGTGCCCCCAGGACAGGTTCTCTATCGGGGACCCAGTACTTC. Its translation is CASSAPRTGSLSGTQYF.

The chain recombines TRBV28 with TRBJ2-2; D is possibly TRBD1 (5 bases). Germline V gene sequence: CDR1 MDHEN, CDR2 SYDVKM. CDR3 length: 12 residues. The V end was cut by 6 bases, the J end by 11 bases, with 13 bases between. CDR3 bases: TGTGCCAGCAGAGTAGGGGTGGGAGAGCTGTTTTTT. Protein: CASRVGVGELFF.

Worth noting for this clone: Other DNA sequences in the same sample also yield this CDR3. This chain connects TRBV5-5 to TRBJ1-1, with TRBD1 matching over 7 bases. This CDR3 is 14 amino acids long. CDR1 SGHKS and CDR2 YYEKEE come from the germline V gene (reference sequence). V trimming: 5 bases; J trimming: 3 bases; junction bases outside the gene matches: 7. CDR3 nucleotide sequence: TGTGCCAGCAGTCAAGACAGGGTGTACACTGAAGCTTTCTTT. This encodes CASSQDRVYTEAFF.

J is TRBJ2-2 and V is TRBV15, with D unresolved. Germline CDR1 and CDR2: LNHNV and YYDKDF (reference sequence). The V and J ends lost 4 bases and 8 bases respectively, with 8 bases between them. CDR3 length equals 12 residues. CDR3 protein: CATSIEWGELFF. In DNA, the CDR3 is TGTGCCACCAGCATCGAGTGGGGGGAGCTGTTTTTT.

This rearrangement joins TRBV19 to TRBJ2-2; 10 positions agree with TRBD1. Trimming cost V 2 bases and J 6 bases; bases outside gene matches: 6. This CDR3 has 16 amino acids. Per the germline V gene, CDR1 is LNHDA and CDR2 is SQIVND (reference sequence). As DNA, the CDR3 is TGTGCCAGTAGTATAATAGGGACAGGGGTTTCCGGGGAGCTGTTTTTT. Translated, it gives CASSIIGTGVSGELFF.

The chain recombines TRBV2 with TRBJ2-1; 15 bases fit TRBD2. The trim removed 1 base at V and 4 bases at J, leaving 5 bases unmatched. Germline V CDR1 and CDR2: SNHLY, FYNNEI. The CDR3 has 18 amino acids. The CDR3 is CASSEVGTSGRLYNEQFF. CDR3 bases: TGTGCCAGCAGTGAAGTGGGGACTAGCGGGAGGCTGTACAATGAGCAGTTCTTC.

The chain carries TRBV6-2 or TRBV6-3 and TRBJ2-1; D gene uncertain. The CDR3 is 14 amino acids. The germline V gene encodes CDR1 MNHEY and CDR2 SVGEGT. Trimming stripped 1 base from V and 6 bases from J, with 10 bases between. CDR3 DNA: TGTGCCAGCAGTTACTACTTGACTCCCAATGAGCAGTTCTTC. Translation: CASSYYLTPNEQFF.